The 26 T cell receptor beta chains below come from one sample, sequenced in a study of cytomegalovirus exposure and HLA in healthy donors (dated 2017 in TCRdb). To prepare the library, the immunoSEQ multiplex PCR assay was applied. For the multiplex PCR, a mixture combining 60 forward primers for TCR Vbeta segments and 13 reverse primers for TCR Jbeta segments was used. Imported from immuneACCESS, the table was reduced by TCRdb to in-frame sequences with V and J called. These copies leave out some clones; in studies compared against another copy, an unresolved V gene accounts for under half, and the cause of the remainder is not known. For this sample there are some 78,000 clones; around 80% appear just once. About 34% of the sample comes from the top ten. The sample comprised PBMCs. The receptors derive from a man aged 50-60 years in good health and CMV-seropositive.

The chain carries TRBV11-3 and TRBJ2-3; TRBD1 aligns across 7 bases. This CDR3 region has 15 residues. The ends lost 5 bases at V and 2 bases at J; junction bases unmatched: 7. Per the germline V gene, CDR1 is SGHNT and CDR2 is YENEEA. As DNA, the CDR3 is TGTGCCAGCAGCCCTTCACAGGGGCCCACAGATACGCAGTATTTT. Protein: CASSPSQGPTDTQYF.

The gene calls are TRBV30 and TRBJ2-7, with 7 bases lining up with TRBD1. Germline-derived CDR1 and CDR2 are GTSNPN and SVGIG (reference sequence). V shed 2 bases and J 2 bases; nucleotides not matched to a gene: 3. The CDR3 has 13 amino acids. The CDR3 sequence: CAWSRDSPYEQYF. The DNA of the CDR3 is TGTGCCTGGAGTCGGGACAGTCCCTACGAGCAGTACTTC.

As concerns this clone: Mismatch with germline at one junction end may stem from a read error. The V call is TRBV7-9, the J call TRBJ1-2, with D maybe TRBD1 (6 bases). The germline V gene encodes CDR1 SEHNR and CDR2 FQNEAQ (reference sequence). The CDR3 contains 16 residues. CDR3 sequence reads: CSSSSRQGLTNYGYTF. CDR3 nucleotide sequence: TGTTCCAGCAGCTCCAGGCAGGGGCTGACTAACTATGGCTACACCTTC.

The rearrangement uses TRBV9 and TRBJ1-1, with 8 bases fitting TRBD1. The CDR3 consists of 16 residues. Germline trimming cut 3 bases from V and 5 bases from J; bases unmatched to any gene: 12. Germline V gene sequence: CDR1 SGDLS, CDR2 YYNGEE. CDR3 coding DNA: TGTGCCAGCAGCGCGAATTCAGGGGGCGTGGGAACTGAAGCTTTCTTT. This translates into CASSANSGGVGTEAFF.

The J gene is TRBJ1-1, the V gene TRBV30; maybe TRBD1 (6 bases). Trimming removed 5 bases at V and 11 bases at J, with 15 bases between. CDR3 length: 11 residues. Germline assignment: CDR1 GTSNPN and CDR2 SVGIG (reference sequence). DNA for the CDR3: TGTGCCTGGGCACAGGGAACAGGCGCTTTCTTT. Its protein is CAWAQGTGAFF.

This chain joins TRBV7-2 and TRBJ2-5; possible D gene TRBD2, 6 bases. There are 12 residues in the CDR3. Trimming took off 5 bases at V and 5 bases at J, with 9 bases between the two ends. From germline, CDR1 is SGHTA and CDR2 FQGNSA. The CDR3 coding sequence is TGTGCCAGCAGCCAGGGAGGTGAGACCCAGTACTTC. It is translated as CASSQGGETQYF.

Of note for this clone: At one of its ends the junction is not consistent with the germline gene, which may arise from a read error. V usage is TRBV12-5 and J usage is TRBJ2-6, with D perhaps TRBD2 (6 bases). Germline V lookup: CDR1 LGHNT, CDR2 FRNRAP. The CDR3 sequence is 17 residues long. The CDR3 DNA is TGTGCTAGTGGTTTGGTACAAAGGGCAGGAGGGGCCAACGGCCTGACTTTC. This translates into CASGLVQRAGGANGLTF. The variable domain in full, completed from reference TRBV12-5 and TRBJ2-6, reads DARVTQTPRHKVTEMGQEVTMRCQPILGHNTVFWYRQTMMQGLELLAYFRNRAPLDDSGMPKDRFSAEMPDATLATLKIQPSEPRDSAVYFCASGLVQRAGGANGLTFGAGSRLTVL.

CDR3 region: CASSQDWGASGRPSYEQYF. CDR3 nucleotide sequence: TGCGCCAGCAGCCAAGATTGGGGGGCTAGCGGGAGGCCATCCTACGAGCAGTACTTC. The chain couples TRBV4-3 to TRBJ2-5, with 11 positions matching TRBD2. The DNA end is more similar to TRBJ2-7, so the J call may be wrong. The CDR3 sequence is 19 residues long. Looked up from germline, CDR1 is LGHNA and CDR2 is YSLEER.

CDR3 region: CASSWGRGYATNEKLFF. CDR3 nucleotide sequence: TGTGCCAGCAGCTGGGGGAGGGGCTATGCAACTAATGAAAAACTGTTTTTT. The chain links TRBV11-2 to TRBJ1-4; D possibly corresponds to TRBD1 (5 bases). The CDR3 length is 17 residues. Between the trimmed V and J ends, which lost 4 bases and 0 bases, there was a span of 15 bases. The germline CDR1 and CDR2 sequences are SGHAT and FQNNGV.

This clone was observed a handful of times. The chain joins TRBV18 to TRBJ1-2, with 7 positions matching TRBD1. Germline trimming cut 1 base from V and 6 bases from J; bases unmatched to any gene: 8. There are 15 residues in the CDR3. CDR1 and CDR2 from the germline V gene are KGHSH and LQKENI. As DNA, the CDR3 is TGTGCCAGCTCACCACGCGGCGTGGGGACAGATGGCTACACCTTC. Its translation is CASSPRGVGTDGYTF.

The V and J genes are TRBV27 and TRBJ2-7; 11 bases agree with TRBD1. Germline lookup yields CDR1 MNHEY and CDR2 SMNVEV (reference sequence). Losses at the gene ends were 3 bases for V and 5 bases for J; bases not matched to a gene: 12. The CDR3 is 17 amino acids. The DNA of the CDR3 is TGTGCCAGCAGTTTGTCCCCGGCCCGGACAGGGGGCGACGAGCAGTACTTC. Its translation: CASSLSPARTGGDEQYF.

The J gene is TRBJ1-1, the V gene TRBV9; 8 bases map to TRBD1. CDR1 is SGDLS and CDR2 is YYNGEE in the germline V gene. Trimming took 4 bases from V and 4 from J; bases not matched to a gene: 6. The CDR3 spans 14 residues. The CDR3 sequence: CASSFGQGGTEAFF. CDR3 in DNA: TGTGCCAGCAGCTTCGGACAGGGCGGCACTGAAGCTTTCTTT.

The chain is built from TRBV7-2 and TRBJ2-7; tentative D call: TRBD2 (5 bases). CDR1 is SGHTA, CDR2 FQGNSA, per germline. V lost 5 bases and J 3 bases, leaving 14 bases between the germline ends. The CDR3 has 14 residues. The CDR3 spells CASSPSGLGYEQYF. DNA for the CDR3: TGTGCCAGCAGCCCCTCAGGACTCGGCTACGAGCAGTACTTC.

The rearrangement uses TRBV6-1 and TRBJ2-1; D is possibly TRBD2 (5 bases). This CDR3 comprises 13 residues. In germline, CDR1 is MNHNS, CDR2 SASEGT. V lost 1 base, J lost 7 bases, and 8 bases lay in between. The CDR3: CASSEGLANEQFF. DNA for the CDR3: TGTGCCAGCAGTGAAGGCCTAGCAAATGAGCAGTTCTTC.

The chain combines TRBV4-3 with TRBJ2-7; D might be TRBD2 (5 bases). Germline CDR1 reads LGHNA; CDR2 reads YSLEER. CDR3 length: 15 amino acids. Trimming took 0 bases from V and 4 from J, leaving 13 bases between them. The CDR3 loop reads CASSQDKSGAYEQYF. The CDR3 DNA reads as TGCGCCAGCAGCCAAGACAAAAGCGGTGCTTACGAGCAGTACTTC.

CDR3 DNA sequence: TGCGCCAGCAGCCTACTCTTGGCGGGACGCACAGATACGCAGTATTTT. As protein: CASSLLLAGRTDTQYF. The chain recombines TRBV4-1 with TRBJ2-3, with a weak D call TRBD2 (6 bases). The V end lost 4 bases, the J end lost 1 base, and 15 bases lay between the germline ends. The CDR3 extends over 16 amino acids. Germline CDR1 is MGHRA and CDR2 is YSYEKL.

The chain recombines TRBV5-1 with TRBJ1-1; maybe TRBD1 (6 bases). The CDR3 sequence is 14 residues long. Germline loops: CDR1 SGHRS, CDR2 YFSETQ. V was trimmed by 1 base and J by 7 bases, leaving 14 bases between them. CDR3 region: CASSLLGQSIEAFF. CDR3 sequence (DNA): TGCGCCAGCAGCTTGTTAGGACAGAGCATTGAAGCTTTCTTT. Drawing the rest from reference TRBV5-1 and TRBJ1-1, the complete variable domain is KAGVTQTPRYLIKTRGQQVTLSCSPISGHRSVSWYQQTPGQGLQFLFEYFSETQRNKGNFPGRFSGRQFSNSRSEMNVSTLELGDSALYLCASSLLGQSIEAFFGQGTRLTVV.

The chain joins TRBV13 to TRBJ2-7; TRBD2 might be the D (5 bases). Germline-derived CDR1 and CDR2 are PRHDT and FYEKMQ (reference sequence). The V end was cut by 5 bases, the J end by 0 bases, with 14 bases between. This CDR3 region has 15 residues. The CDR3 DNA reads as TGTGCCAGCAGCGAGGGAGTCACGAGCTCCTACGAGCAGTACTTC. It specifies CASSEGVTSSYEQYF.

This chain joins TRBV11-2 and TRBJ2-7; possible D gene TRBD1, 5 bases. Germline CDR1 reads SGHAT; CDR2 reads FQNNGV. V lost 0 bases to trimming and J lost 3 bases, with 6 bases between them. This CDR3 comprises 13 residues. The CDR3 here is CASSLDQGYEQYF. The CDR3 DNA is TGTGCCAGCAGCTTAGATCAGGGCTACGAGCAGTACTTC.

For the CDR3, the DNA is TGTGCCAGCAGGGACAGCAATAGCAATCAGCCCCAGCATTTT. Amino acids: CASRDSNSNQPQHF. This sequence joins TRBV6-5 and TRBJ1-5; perhaps TRBD1 as D (6 bases). There are 14 residues in the CDR3. The germline V gene has CDR1 MNHEY and CDR2 SVGAGI. Trimming removed 6 bases at V and 0 bases at J, with 9 bases between.

This chain joins TRBV19 and TRBJ2-4; possible D gene TRBD1, 6 bases. V lost 1 base, J lost 10 bases, and 14 bases lay in between. The CDR3 length is 14 residues. The germline CDR1 and CDR2 sequences are LNHDA and SQIVND (reference sequence). CDR3 protein: CASSIVGQGSIQYF. CDR3 DNA: TGTGCCAGTAGTATAGTGGGGCAGGGGTCAATTCAGTACTTC.

The chain combines TRBV18 with TRBJ2-3, with 14 bases aligning to TRBD2. V gave up 5 bases and J gave up 2 bases; unmatched junction bases: 6. Looked up from germline, CDR1 is KGHSH and CDR2 is LQKENI. The CDR3 length is 17 residues. CDR3 region: CASSEGTSGSPTDTQYF. Here the CDR3 DNA reads TGTGCCAGCTCAGAAGGGACTAGCGGGAGCCCCACAGATACGCAGTATTTT. The variable domain in full, completed from reference TRBV18 and TRBJ2-3, reads NAGVMQNPRHLVRRRGQEARLRCSPMKGHSHVYWYRQLPEEGLKFMVYLQKENIIDESGMPKERFSAEFPKEGPSILRIQQVVRGDSAAYFCASSEGTSGSPTDTQYFGPGTRLTVL.

This rearrangement joins TRBV19 to TRBJ2-4; D is perhaps TRBD1 (6 bases). V lost 7 bases, J lost 12 bases, and 19 bases lay in between. From germline, CDR1 is LNHDA and CDR2 SQIVND (reference sequence). The CDR3 contains 13 residues. The CDR3 DNA follows: TGTGCCAGTATCGGCCTACCTCTGGACAGTCAGTACTTC. Protein: CASIGLPLDSQYF.

The chain employs TRBV6-1 and TRBJ2-7, with 8 bases fitting TRBD1. The CDR3 sequence is 14 residues long. V shed 7 bases and J 3 bases; nucleotides not matched to a gene: 8. Looked up from germline, CDR1 is MNHNS and CDR2 is SASEGT. In DNA, the CDR3 is TGTGCCAGCAATTTTGGACAGGGCGACTACGAGCAGTACTTC. Translation: CASNFGQGDYEQYF.

CDR3: CASSQVGGRAAGELFF. DNA for the CDR3: TGTGCCAGCAGCCAAGTCGGAGGGAGAGCGGCCGGGGAGCTGTTTTTT. The chain has TRBV4-2 and TRBJ2-2; maybe TRBD2 (6 bases). Germline loops: CDR1 LGHNA, CDR2 YNFKEQ. V lost 1 base and J lost 6, with 15 bases in between. The CDR3 runs 16 residues.

Remarks on this clone: The junction departs from germline at one end; a sequencing error may be responsible. The chain couples TRBV6-5 to TRBJ2-6, with a weak D call TRBD1 (6 bases). The germline V gene encodes CDR1 MNHEY and CDR2 SVGAGI. The CDR3 extends over 15 amino acids. The DNA of the CDR3 is TGTGCCAGCAGGAAACAGGGTCCTGGGGCCAACGGCCTGACTTTC. It codes for CASRKQGPGANGLTF.